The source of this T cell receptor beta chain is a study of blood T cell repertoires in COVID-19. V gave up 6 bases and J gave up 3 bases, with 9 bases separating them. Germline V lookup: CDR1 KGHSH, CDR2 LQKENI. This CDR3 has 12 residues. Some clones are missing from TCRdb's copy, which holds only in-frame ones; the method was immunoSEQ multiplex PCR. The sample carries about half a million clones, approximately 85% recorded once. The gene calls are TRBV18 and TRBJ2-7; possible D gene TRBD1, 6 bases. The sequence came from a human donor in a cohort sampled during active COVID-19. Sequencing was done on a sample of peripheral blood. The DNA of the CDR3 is TGTGCCAGCTCCCACAGGGACTACGAGCAGTACTTC. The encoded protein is CASSHRDYEQYF.